The next 20 T cell receptor beta chains were all read from a single sample in a study of blood T cell repertoires in COVID-19 (dated by TCRdb to the early 2020s). The library was prepared using the immunoSEQ multiplex PCR assay. Imported from immuneACCESS, the table was reduced by TCRdb to in-frame sequences with V and J called. These copies leave out some clones; in studies compared against another copy, an unresolved V gene accounts for under half, and the cause of the remainder is not known. This sample has some 190,000 clones in its table, and roughly 87% of those were observed once. Under 3% of the sample goes to the ten largest clones. The sample comprised PBMCs or T cells enriched from blood (not recorded which). These TCRs come from a middle-aged woman with acute COVID-19.

The rearrangement uses TRBV4-3 and TRBJ1-2; D is unresolved. Trimming cost V 1 base and J 4 bases, with 13 bases left between them. Germline lookup yields CDR1 LGHNA and CDR2 YSLEER. This CDR3 is built from 15 residues. The CDR3 sequence: CASSQGLSSGYGYTF. In DNA form, the CDR3 reads TGCGCCAGCAGCCAAGGACTGAGTTCGGGCTATGGCTACACCTTC.

This chain uses TRBV7-9 with TRBJ2-3; 8 nucleotides line up with TRBD1. Germline V CDR1 and CDR2: SEHNR, FQNEAQ (reference sequence). Trimming took 1 base from V and 6 from J; bases not matched to a gene: 6. The CDR3 is 15 residues long. For the CDR3, the DNA is TGTGCCAGCAGCTTAGTTGCAGGGGGCATGGATACGCAGTATTTT. Its protein is CASSLVAGGMDTQYF.

The CDR3 bases are TGTGCCAGCAGTCCACAGGGGAAGACGAATCAGCCCCAGCATTTT. As protein: CASSPQGKTNQPQHF. The chain employs TRBV6-5 and TRBJ1-5; TRBD1 aligns across 7 bases. Trimming removed 5 bases from V and 4 bases from J; junction bases left unmatched: 8. Germline values: CDR1 MNHEY, CDR2 SVGAGI. This CDR3 region has 15 residues.

A few counts support this clone. The chain links TRBV7-9 to TRBJ1-6; TRBD1 agrees at 7 bases. V shed 4 bases, J shed 7 bases, and the junction held 10 bases outside the gene matches. This CDR3 comprises 16 residues. In germline, CDR1 is SEHNR, CDR2 FQNEAQ (reference sequence). CDR3 nucleotide sequence: TGTGCCAGCAGCTCGAGTACAGGGGTGGGAAATTCACCCCTCCACTTT. Amino acid sequence: CASSSSTGVGNSPLHF.

The genes are TRBV5-8 and TRBJ1-1, with unresolved D. Trimming cost V 4 bases and J 0 bases, with 10 bases left between them. The germline CDR1 and CDR2 sequences are SGHTS and YDEGEE. The CDR3 covers 14 residues. The CDR3 spells CASSISGLNTEAFF. The CDR3 DNA reads as TGTGCCAGCAGCATTTCGGGGTTGAACACTGAAGCTTTCTTT.

The chain employs TRBV9 and TRBJ2-3, with 12 bases lining up with TRBD2. After removal of 4 bases from V and 4 bases from J, the junction contained 19 bases not matched to a gene. CDR1 and CDR2 from the germline V gene are SGDLS and YYNGEE. The CDR3 consists of 20 residues. The CDR3 DNA follows: TGTGCCAGCAGCCCTAGACAGGGGACTAGCGGGTTAAAAGCCCCAGATACGCAGTATTTT. Amino acid sequence: CASSPRQGTSGLKAPDTQYF.

This clone was observed a few times. The chain is built from TRBV7-9 and TRBJ2-7; D call uncertain. This CDR3 comprises 12 residues. V lost 5 bases and J 6 bases, leaving 11 bases between the germline ends. Per germline, CDR1 SEHNR and CDR2 FQNEAQ (reference sequence). The CDR3 region has the DNA TGTGCCAGCAGCAAAGACTCTCTCGAGCAGTACTTC. It yields the protein CASSKDSLEQYF.

The J gene is TRBJ2-7, the V gene TRBV19; TRBD1 might be the D (6 bases). The CDR3 is made up of 12 amino acids. Deletions cut 6 bases from V and 6 bases from J, with 12 bases between. Germline lookup yields CDR1 LNHDA and CDR2 SQIVND (reference sequence). The CDR3 nucleotides read TGTGCCAGTAGCCTAGGGGGAACCGAGCAGTACTTC. Translation: CASSLGGTEQYF.

The rearrangement links TRBV2 to TRBJ2-4; D call uncertain. Between the trimmed V and J ends, which lost 1 base and 8 bases, there was a span of 9 bases. CDR3 length equals 13 residues. The germline V gene has CDR1 SNHLY and CDR2 FYNNEI. The CDR3 region is CASSEGSADIQYF. The CDR3, as DNA: TGTGCCAGCAGTGAAGGTTCGGCGGACATTCAGTACTTC.

The rearrangement joins TRBV15 to TRBJ2-2, with unresolved D. Germline CDR1 and CDR2: LNHNV and YYDKDF (reference sequence). V lost 1 base and J 2 bases, leaving 5 bases between the germline ends. This CDR3 has 14 amino acids. The CDR3 region is CATSRVRNTGELFF. In nucleotides, the CDR3 is TGTGCCACCAGCAGAGTCAGAAACACCGGGGAGCTGTTTTTT. The variable domain in full, with the rest retrieved from reference TRBV15 and TRBJ2-2, is DAMVIQNPRYQVTQFGKPVTLSCSQTLNHNVMYWYQQKSSQAPKLLFHYYDKDFNNEADTPDNFQSRRPNTSFCFLDIRSPGLGDTAMYLCATSRVRNTGELFFGEGSRLTVL.

The V and J genes are TRBV5-4 and TRBJ2-6; D possibly corresponds to TRBD1 (5 bases). V shed 3 bases and J shed 0 bases, with 10 bases lying between them. Germline lookup yields CDR1 SGHNT and CDR2 YYREEE (reference sequence). There are 16 residues in the CDR3. The CDR3 loop is CASSWGGSSGANVLTF. CDR3 sequence (DNA): TGTGCCAGCAGCTGGGGCGGTAGCTCTGGGGCCAACGTCCTGACTTTC. The full variable domain, with the rest looked up from reference TRBV5-4 and TRBJ2-6, is ETGVTQSPTHLIKTRGQQVTLRCSSQSGHNTVSWYQQALGQGPQFIFQYYREEENGRGNFPPRFSGLQFPNYSSELNVNALELDDSALYLCASSWGGSSGANVLTFGAGSRLTVL.

V and J are TRBV18 and TRBJ1-3; D may be TRBD1 (5 bases). The CDR3 length is 16 residues. Trimming left V 6 bases short and J 0 bases short, with 15 bases between. Per germline, CDR1 KGHSH and CDR2 LQKENI. For the CDR3, the DNA is TGTGCCAGCTCCCGGGAGCCGACAGTCTCTGGAAACACCATATATTTT. This encodes CASSREPTVSGNTIYF.

The chain has TRBV11-2 and TRBJ1-1, with a possible D match to TRBD1 (5 bases). Germline CDR1 and CDR2: SGHAT and FQNNGV. V lost 5 bases, J lost 1 base, and 14 bases lay in between. This CDR3 contains 15 residues. The CDR3 sequence: CASSPGGVQNTEAFF. CDR3 nucleotide sequence: TGTGCCAGCAGCCCTGGAGGGGTCCAGAACACTGAAGCTTTCTTT.

The chain links TRBV2 to TRBJ2-5; the match to TRBD2 covers 7 bases. The CDR3 sequence is 14 residues long. Losses at the gene ends were 7 bases for V and 3 bases for J; bases not matched to a gene: 8. Germline CDR1 and CDR2: SNHLY and FYNNEI. Here the CDR3 DNA reads TGTGCCAGCAAAAGTAGCGGGCAAAAAGAGACCCAGTACTTC. It yields the protein CASKSSGQKETQYF.

For the CDR3, the DNA is TGTGCCAGCAGTCTCGACAGGGGAAATCAGCCCCAGCATTTT. Translation gives CASSLDRGNQPQHF. The chain is built from TRBV5-4 and TRBJ1-5, with TRBD1 matching over 8 bases. The germline V gene has CDR1 SGHNT and CDR2 YYREEE (reference sequence). The trim removed 5 bases at V and 4 bases at J, leaving 5 bases unmatched. The CDR3 contains 14 residues.

This chain connects TRBV4-1 to TRBJ2-3, with 8 positions matching TRBD1. CDR3 size: 17 residues. After removal of 0 bases from V and 4 bases from J, the junction contained 9 bases not matched to a gene. Germline lookup yields CDR1 MGHRA and CDR2 YSYEKL. CDR3 amino acids: CASSQDGGQGPADTQYF. CDR3 DNA sequence: TGCGCCAGCAGCCAAGATGGTGGACAGGGCCCGGCAGATACGCAGTATTTT.

This clone was detected a few times. This chain uses TRBV7-6 with TRBJ1-6; D remains unclear. Germline lookup yields CDR1 SGHVS and CDR2 FNYEAQ. The CDR3 is 13 residues long. V lost 5 bases and J 14 bases, leaving 16 bases between the germline ends. The chain's CDR3 is CASSARGSPALHF. CDR3 DNA sequence: TGTGCCAGCAGCGCCCGAGGGAGCCCGGCCCTCCACTTT.

The chain is built from TRBV27 and TRBJ2-2, with 10 bases that match TRBD2. CDR3 length: 17 amino acids. Germline V CDR1 and CDR2: MNHEY, SMNVEV (reference sequence). J was trimmed by 3 bases and V by 1 base; bases with no gene match: 5. The CDR3 is CASSLLSGRGHTGELFF. The CDR3 DNA is TGTGCCAGCAGTTTATTAAGCGGGAGGGGTCACACCGGGGAGCTGTTTTTT.

The V gene is TRBV30, the J gene TRBJ2-3; 7 nucleotides align to TRBD2. Germline CDR1 GTSNPN, CDR2 SVGIG (reference sequence). The CDR3 sequence is 14 residues long. V gave up 0 bases and J gave up 5 bases; unmatched junction bases: 5. The CDR3 protein is CAWSVGGKRDTQYF. The CDR3 DNA sequence: TGTGCCTGGAGTGTCGGGGGGAAACGAGATACGCAGTATTTT.

The chain joins TRBV12-5 to TRBJ1-5; tentative D call: TRBD1 (6 bases). Germline V gene data show CDR1 as LGHNT and CDR2 as FRNRAP. The V gene lost 6 bases and the J gene lost 6 bases, with 12 bases spanning the gap. This CDR3 spans 13 amino acids. The CDR3 region is CASGQRGGQPQHF. Here the CDR3 DNA reads TGTGCTAGTGGACAGAGGGGGGGTCAGCCCCAGCATTTT.